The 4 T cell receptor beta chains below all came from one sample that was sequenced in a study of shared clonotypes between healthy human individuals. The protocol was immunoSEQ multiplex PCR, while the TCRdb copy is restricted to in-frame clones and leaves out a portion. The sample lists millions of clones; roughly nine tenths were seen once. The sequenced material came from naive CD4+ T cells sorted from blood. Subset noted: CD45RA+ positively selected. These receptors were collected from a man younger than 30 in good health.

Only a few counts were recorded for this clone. CDR3 loop: CASSQGGGASSYNEQFF. CDR3 bases: TGCGCCAGCAGCCAGGGTGGCGGGGCGAGCTCCTACAATGAGCAGTTCTTC. V usage is TRBV4-1 and J usage is TRBJ2-1; D may be TRBD2 (6 bases). The germline V gene encodes CDR1 MGHRA and CDR2 YSYEKL. The CDR3 is made up of 17 amino acids. V was shortened by 3 bases and J by 0 bases, with 15 bases between the two germline ends.

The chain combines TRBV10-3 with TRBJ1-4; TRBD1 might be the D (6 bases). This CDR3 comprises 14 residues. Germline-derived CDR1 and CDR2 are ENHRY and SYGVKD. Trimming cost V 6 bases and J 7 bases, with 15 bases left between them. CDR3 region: CAIRGPGASEKLFF. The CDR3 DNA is TGTGCCATCAGAGGGCCAGGGGCTAGTGAAAAACTGTTTTTT.

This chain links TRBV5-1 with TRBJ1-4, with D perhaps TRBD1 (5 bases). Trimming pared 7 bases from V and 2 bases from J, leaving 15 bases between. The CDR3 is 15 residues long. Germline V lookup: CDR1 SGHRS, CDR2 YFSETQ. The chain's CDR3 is CASRPTGTTNEKLFF. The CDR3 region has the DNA TGCGCCAGCCGCCCCACCGGGACCACTAATGAAAAACTGTTTTTT.

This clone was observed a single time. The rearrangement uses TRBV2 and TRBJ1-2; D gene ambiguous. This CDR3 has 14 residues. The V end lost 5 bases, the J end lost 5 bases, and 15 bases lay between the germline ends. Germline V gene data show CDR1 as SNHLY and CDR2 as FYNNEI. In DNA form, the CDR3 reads TGTGCCAGCAGTCCCCAATCAGGCAGTTATGGCTACACCTTC. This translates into CASSPQSGSYGYTF.